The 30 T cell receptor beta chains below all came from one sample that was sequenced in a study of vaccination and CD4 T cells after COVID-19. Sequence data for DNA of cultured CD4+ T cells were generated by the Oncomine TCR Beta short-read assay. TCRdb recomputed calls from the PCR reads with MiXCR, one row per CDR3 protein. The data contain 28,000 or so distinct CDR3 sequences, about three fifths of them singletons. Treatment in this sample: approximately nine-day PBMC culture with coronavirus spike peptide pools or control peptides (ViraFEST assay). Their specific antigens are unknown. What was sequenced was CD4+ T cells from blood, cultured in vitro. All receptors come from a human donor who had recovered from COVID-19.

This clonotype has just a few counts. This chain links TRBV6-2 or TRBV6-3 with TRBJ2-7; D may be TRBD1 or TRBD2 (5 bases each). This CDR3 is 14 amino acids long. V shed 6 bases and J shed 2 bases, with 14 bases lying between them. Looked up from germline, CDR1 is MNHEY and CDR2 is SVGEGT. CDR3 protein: CASRRGGSTYEQYF. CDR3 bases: TGTGCCAGCAGGAGGGGTGGGTCTACCTACGAGCAGTACTTC.

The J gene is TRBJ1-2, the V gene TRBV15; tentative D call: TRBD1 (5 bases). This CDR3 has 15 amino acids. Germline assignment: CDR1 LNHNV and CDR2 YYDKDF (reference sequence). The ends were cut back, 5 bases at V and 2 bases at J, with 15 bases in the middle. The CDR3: CATSRPIGANYGYTF. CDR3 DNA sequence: TGTGCCACCAGCCGTCCTATAGGGGCGAACTATGGCTACACCTTC.

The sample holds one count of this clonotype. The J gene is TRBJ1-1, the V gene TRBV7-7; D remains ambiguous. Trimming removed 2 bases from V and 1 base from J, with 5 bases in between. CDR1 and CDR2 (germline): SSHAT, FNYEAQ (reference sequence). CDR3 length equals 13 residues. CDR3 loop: CASSLTENTEAFF. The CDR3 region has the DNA TGTGCCAGCAGCTTAACAGAGAACACTGAAGCTTTCTTT.

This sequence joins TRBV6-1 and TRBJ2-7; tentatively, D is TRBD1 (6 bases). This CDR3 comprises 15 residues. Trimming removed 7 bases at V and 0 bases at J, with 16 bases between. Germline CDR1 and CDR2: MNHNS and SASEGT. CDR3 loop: CASNTGHGTSYEQYF. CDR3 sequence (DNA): TGTGCCAGCAACACGGGACATGGTACCTCCTACGAGCAGTACTTC.

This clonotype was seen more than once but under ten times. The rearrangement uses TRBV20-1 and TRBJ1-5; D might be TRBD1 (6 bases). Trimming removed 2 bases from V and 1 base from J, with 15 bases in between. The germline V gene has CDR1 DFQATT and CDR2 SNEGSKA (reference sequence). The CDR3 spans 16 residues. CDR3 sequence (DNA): TGCAGTGCTAGACCGGGGGCGGGTCGGAGCAATCAGCCCCAGCATTTT. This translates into CSARPGAGRSNQPQHF.

The CDR3 coding sequence is TGTGCCAGCAGCTTACAAAGAGGGCCTAACTATGGCTACACCTTC. Residues: CASSLQRGPNYGYTF. This chain uses TRBV7-8 with TRBJ1-2, with D hard to call. Germline CDR1 SGHVS, CDR2 FQNEAQ. With 2 bases removed from V and 0 bases from J, the gap between germline ends came to 10 bases. This CDR3 has 15 amino acids.

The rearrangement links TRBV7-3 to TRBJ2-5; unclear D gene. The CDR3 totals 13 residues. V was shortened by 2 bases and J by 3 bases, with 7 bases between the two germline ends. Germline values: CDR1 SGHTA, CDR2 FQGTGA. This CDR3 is CASSLFREETQYF. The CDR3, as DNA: TGTGCCAGCAGCTTATTCCGGGAAGAGACCCAGTACTTC.

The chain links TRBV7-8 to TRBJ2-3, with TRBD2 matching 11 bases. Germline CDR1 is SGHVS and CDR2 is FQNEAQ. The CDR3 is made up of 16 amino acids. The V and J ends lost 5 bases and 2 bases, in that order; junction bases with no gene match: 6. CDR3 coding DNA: TGTGCCAGCAGCGCTAGCGGGAGGAGATTCACAGATACGCAGTATTTT. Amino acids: CASSASGRRFTDTQYF. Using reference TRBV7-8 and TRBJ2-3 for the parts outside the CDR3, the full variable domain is GAGVSQSPRYKVAKRGQDVALRCDPISGHVSLFWYQQALGQGPEFLTYFQNEAQLDKSGLPSDRFFAERPEGSVSTLKIQRTQQEDSAVYLCASSASGRRFTDTQYFGPGTRLTVL.

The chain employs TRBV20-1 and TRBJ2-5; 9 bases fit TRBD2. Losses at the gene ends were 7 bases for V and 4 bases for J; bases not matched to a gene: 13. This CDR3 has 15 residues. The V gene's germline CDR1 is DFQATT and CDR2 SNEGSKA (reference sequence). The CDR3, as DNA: TGCAGTGGCCGCGCCAGCGGGAGGAGTTCAGAGACCCAGTACTTC. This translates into CSGRASGRSSETQYF.

The CDR3: CASRGTGSVEQYF. CDR3 sequence (DNA): TGTGCCAGCAGAGGGACAGGGAGCGTCGAGCAGTACTTC. V usage is TRBV6-2 or TRBV6-3 and J usage is TRBJ2-7, with 9 bases identical to TRBD1. Losses at the gene ends were 6 bases for V and 6 bases for J; bases not matched to a gene: 6. Looked up from germline, CDR1 is MNHEY and CDR2 is SVGEGT. The CDR3 is 13 amino acids.

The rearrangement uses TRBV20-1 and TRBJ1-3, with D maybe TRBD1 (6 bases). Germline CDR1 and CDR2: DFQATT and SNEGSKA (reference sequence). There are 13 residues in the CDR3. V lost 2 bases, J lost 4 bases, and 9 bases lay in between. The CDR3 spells CSARHDRGNTIYF. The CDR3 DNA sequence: TGCAGTGCTAGACACGACAGGGGAAACACCATATATTTT.

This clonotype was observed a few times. The CDR3 DNA reads as TGTGCCAGCAGTGACGGACTAGCGGGGACAGATACGCAGTATTTT. Translating gives CASSDGLAGTDTQYF. The V gene is TRBV2, the J gene TRBJ2-3; 12 positions match TRBD2. Germline V gene lookup returns CDR1 SNHLY and CDR2 FYNNEI. This CDR3 comprises 15 residues. V dropped 3 bases and J dropped 3; count of bases not matched to a gene: 1.

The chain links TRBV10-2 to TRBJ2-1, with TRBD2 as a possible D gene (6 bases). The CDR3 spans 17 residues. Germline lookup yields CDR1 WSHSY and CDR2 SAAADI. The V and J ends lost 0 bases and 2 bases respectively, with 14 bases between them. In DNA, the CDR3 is TGCGCCAGCAGTGAGTCGGTCACTAGCTTTCCCTACAATGAGCAGTTCTTC. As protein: CASSESVTSFPYNEQFF.

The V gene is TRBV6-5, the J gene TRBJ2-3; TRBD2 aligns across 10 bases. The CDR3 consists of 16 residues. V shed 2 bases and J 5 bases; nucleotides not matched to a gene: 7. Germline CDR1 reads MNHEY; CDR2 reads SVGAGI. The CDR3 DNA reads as TGTGCCAGCAGTTACGGGATAGCGGGGGGCCGAGATACGCAGTATTTT. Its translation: CASSYGIAGGRDTQYF.

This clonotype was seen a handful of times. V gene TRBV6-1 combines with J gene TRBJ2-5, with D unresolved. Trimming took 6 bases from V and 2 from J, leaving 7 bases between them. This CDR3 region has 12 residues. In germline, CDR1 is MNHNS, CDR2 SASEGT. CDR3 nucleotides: TGTGCCAGCAGGATTATTCAAGAGACCCAGTACTTC. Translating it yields CASRIIQETQYF.

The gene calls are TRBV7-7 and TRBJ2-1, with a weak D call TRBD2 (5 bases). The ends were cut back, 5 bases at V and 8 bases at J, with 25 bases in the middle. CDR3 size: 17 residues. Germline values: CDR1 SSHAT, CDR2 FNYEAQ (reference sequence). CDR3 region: CASSPRTGGNAGDEQFF. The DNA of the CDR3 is TGTGCCAGCAGCCCTCGAACCGGAGGTAATGCTGGGGATGAGCAGTTCTTC.

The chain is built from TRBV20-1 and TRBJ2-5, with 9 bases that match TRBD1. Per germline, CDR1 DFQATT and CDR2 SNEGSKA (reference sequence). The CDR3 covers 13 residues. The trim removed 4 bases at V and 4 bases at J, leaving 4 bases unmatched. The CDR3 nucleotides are TGCAGTGCTATACAGGGGGCGCGAGAGACCCAGTACTTC. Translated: CSAIQGARETQYF.

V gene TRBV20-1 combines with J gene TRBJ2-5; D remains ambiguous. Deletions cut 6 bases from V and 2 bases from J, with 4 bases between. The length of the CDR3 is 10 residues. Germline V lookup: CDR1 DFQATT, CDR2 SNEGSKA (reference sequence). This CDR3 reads CSATQETQYF. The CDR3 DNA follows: TGCAGTGCGACGCAAGAGACCCAGTACTTC.

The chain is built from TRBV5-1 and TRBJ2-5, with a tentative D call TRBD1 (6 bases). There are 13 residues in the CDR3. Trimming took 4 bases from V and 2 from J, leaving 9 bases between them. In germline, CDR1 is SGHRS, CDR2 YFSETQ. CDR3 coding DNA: TGCGCCAGCAGCCCGGGGACACAAGAGACCCAGTACTTC. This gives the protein CASSPGTQETQYF.

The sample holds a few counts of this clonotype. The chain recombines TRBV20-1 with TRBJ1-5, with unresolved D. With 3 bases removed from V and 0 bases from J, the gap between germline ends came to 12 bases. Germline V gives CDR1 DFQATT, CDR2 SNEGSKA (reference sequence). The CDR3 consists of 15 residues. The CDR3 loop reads CSASARVYSNQPQHF. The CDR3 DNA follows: TGCAGTGCTAGCGCAAGGGTTTATAGCAATCAGCCCCAGCATTTT.

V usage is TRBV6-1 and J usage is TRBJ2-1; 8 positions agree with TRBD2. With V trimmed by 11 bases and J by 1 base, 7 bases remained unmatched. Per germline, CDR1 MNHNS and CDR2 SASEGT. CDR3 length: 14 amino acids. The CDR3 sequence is CALQRERSYNEQFF. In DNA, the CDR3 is TGTGCCCTGCAGCGGGAGAGGTCCTACAATGAGCAGTTCTTC.

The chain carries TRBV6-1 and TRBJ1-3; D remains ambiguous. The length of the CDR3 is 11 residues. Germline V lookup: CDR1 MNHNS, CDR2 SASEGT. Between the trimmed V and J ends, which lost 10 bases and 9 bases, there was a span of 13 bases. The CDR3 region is CATGFEVTIYF. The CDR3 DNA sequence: TGTGCCACCGGTTTCGAAGTCACCATATATTTT.

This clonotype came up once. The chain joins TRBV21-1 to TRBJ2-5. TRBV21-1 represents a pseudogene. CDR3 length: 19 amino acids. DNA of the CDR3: TGTGCCAGCAGCACCCACTATCAGAGCTCCGAGCGAGAGAAAGAGACCCAGTACTTC. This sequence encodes CASSTHYQSSEREKETQYF.

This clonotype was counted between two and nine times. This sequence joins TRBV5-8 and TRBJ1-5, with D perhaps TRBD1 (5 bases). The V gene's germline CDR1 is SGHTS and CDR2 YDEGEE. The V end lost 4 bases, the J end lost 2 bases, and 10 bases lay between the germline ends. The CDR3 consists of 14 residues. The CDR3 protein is CASSRDGRNQPQHF. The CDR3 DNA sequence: TGTGCCAGCAGCCGGGACGGCCGCAATCAGCCCCAGCATTTT.

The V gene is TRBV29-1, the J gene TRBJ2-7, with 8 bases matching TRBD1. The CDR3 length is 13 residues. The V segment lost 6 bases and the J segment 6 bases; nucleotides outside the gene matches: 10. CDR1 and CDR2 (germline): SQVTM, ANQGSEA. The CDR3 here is CSVERQGTGEQYF. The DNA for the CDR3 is TGCAGCGTGGAGAGACAGGGGACGGGCGAGCAGTACTTC.

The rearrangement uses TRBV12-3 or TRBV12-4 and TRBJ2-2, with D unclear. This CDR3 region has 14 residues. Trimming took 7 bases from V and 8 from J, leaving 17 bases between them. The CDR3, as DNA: TGTGCCAGCACCCCGGACGAGCTAGGGGGGGAGCTGTTTTTT. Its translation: CASTPDELGGELFF.

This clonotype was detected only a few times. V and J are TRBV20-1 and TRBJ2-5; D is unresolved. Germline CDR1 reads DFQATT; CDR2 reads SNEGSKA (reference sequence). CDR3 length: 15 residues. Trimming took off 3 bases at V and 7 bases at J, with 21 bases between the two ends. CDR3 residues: CSARGRARSWGTQYF. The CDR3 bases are TGCAGTGCTAGGGGCCGGGCGAGATCGTGGGGGACCCAGTACTTC.

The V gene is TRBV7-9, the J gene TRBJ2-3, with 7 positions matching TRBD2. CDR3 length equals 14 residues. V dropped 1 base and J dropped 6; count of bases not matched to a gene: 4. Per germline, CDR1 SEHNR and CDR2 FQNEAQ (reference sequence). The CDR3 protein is CASSLVAGVDTQYF. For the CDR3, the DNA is TGTGCCAGCAGCTTAGTTGCGGGAGTGGATACGCAGTATTTT.

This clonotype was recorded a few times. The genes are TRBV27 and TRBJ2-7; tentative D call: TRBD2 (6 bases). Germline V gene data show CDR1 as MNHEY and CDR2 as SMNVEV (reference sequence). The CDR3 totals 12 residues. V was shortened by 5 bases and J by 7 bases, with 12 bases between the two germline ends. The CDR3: CASSPPGREQYF. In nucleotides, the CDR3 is TGTGCCAGCAGTCCCCCAGGGAGGGAGCAGTACTTC.

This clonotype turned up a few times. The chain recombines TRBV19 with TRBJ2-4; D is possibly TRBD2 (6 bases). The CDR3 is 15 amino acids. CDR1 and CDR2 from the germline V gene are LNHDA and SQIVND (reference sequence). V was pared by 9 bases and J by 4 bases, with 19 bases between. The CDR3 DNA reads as TGTGCCAGCCAAGGGCGGAGGGACCCAAAAAACATTCAGTACTTC. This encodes CASQGRRDPKNIQYF.